This is a list of T cell receptor beta chains from one sample in a study of OX40 agonist ivuxolimab in advanced cancers. Sequencing used immunoSEQ multiplex PCR; TCRdb keeps in-frame clones, though not all of them. The sample has some 57,000 clones; around 90% are singletons. This specimen was CD4+ or CD8+ T cells sorted from blood, taken in a trial of the OX40 agonist ivuxolimab. The receptors stem from an adult with an advanced solid tumor such as melanoma, head and neck, liver or kidney cancer. The CDR3 runs from the conserved cysteine through the conserved F or W.

TRBJ1-5	TRBV2	CASRDGNQPQHF
TRBJ2-5	TRBV4-1	CASPGSSGSGYQETQYF
TRBJ2-1	TRBV29-1	CSVEGLAGEVVIF
TRBJ2-3	TRBV2	CASPTRVSSTDTQYF
TRBJ2-2	TRBV11-3	CASSRDTTSDAGELFF
TRBJ2-1	TRBV29-1	CSVMERRLAGADEQFF
TRBJ2-3	TRBV2	CASSGSPGVDTQYF
TRBJ2-7	TRBV7-3	CASSLVPYEQYF
TRBJ2-3	TRBV9	CASSVGSGRISDTQYF
TRBJ1-1	TRBV19	CASSIGGTPLPEAFF
TRBJ2-3	TRBV10-1	CASSASGLRADTQYF
TRBJ2-3	TRBV7-6	CASSLAGSSDTQYF